The 29 T cell receptor beta chains listed next were all sequenced from one sample in a study of cytomegalovirus exposure and HLA in healthy donors (dated by TCRdb to 2016 to 2017). Library prep was done by the immunoSEQ multiplex PCR assay. For the multiplex PCR, a mixture combining 60 forward primers for TCR Vbeta segments and 13 reverse primers for TCR Jbeta segments was used. The clones in this table, taken by TCRdb from immuneACCESS, are in-frame only. Not every clone is retained; where verified, under half of the shortfall comes from an unresolved V gene, and the cause of the rest is unknown. The sample table contains some 130,000 clones; only one count was recorded for 60% to 80% of them. Approximately 0.99% of the sample comes from the top ten. Sample: PBMCs. These receptors all come from a male donor in good health and CMV-seronegative.

The V gene is TRBV2, the J gene TRBJ1-2, with unresolved D. The germline CDR1 and CDR2 sequences are SNHLY and FYNNEI. Trimming removed 2 bases at V and 0 bases at J, with 7 bases between. This CDR3 comprises 14 residues. CDR3 protein: CASSEINSNYGYTF. CDR3 DNA sequence: TGTGCCAGCAGTGAAATCAATTCTAACTATGGCTACACCTTC. The whole variable domain, remainder taken from reference TRBV2 and TRBJ1-2, is EPEVTQTPSHQVTQMGQEVILRCVPISNHLYFYWYRQILGQKVEFLVSFYNNEISEKSEIFDDQFSVERPDGSNFTLKIRSTKLEDSAMYFCASSEINSNYGYTFGSGTRLTVV.

J is TRBJ2-1 and V is TRBV4-1; possibly TRBD2 for D (5 bases). V was cut by 0 bases and J by 12 bases, with 24 bases left in between. Per the germline V gene, CDR1 is MGHRA and CDR2 is YSYEKL. CDR3 length equals 17 residues. The CDR3 spells CASSQELRSGWSSRQFF. CDR3 coding DNA: TGCGCCAGCAGCCAAGAGCTGAGAAGCGGATGGAGCAGTAGGCAGTTCTTC.

The rearrangement joins TRBV2 to TRBJ2-5; D is possibly TRBD1 (5 bases). V dropped 5 bases and J dropped 4 bases, with 14 bases sitting between them. The CDR3 length is 14 residues. The germline CDR1 and CDR2 sequences are SNHLY and FYNNEI. CDR3 nucleotide sequence: TGTGCCAGCAGTCCGGGCCCCCAGGGAGAGACCCAGTACTTC. It translates to CASSPGPQGETQYF.

The chain combines TRBV9 with TRBJ1-6, with 9 bases identical to TRBD1. Per germline, CDR1 SGDLS and CDR2 YYNGEE. V lost 0 bases to trimming and J lost 10 bases; unmatched junction nucleotides: 2. The CDR3 totals 14 residues. CDR3 protein: CASSVGDRESPLHF. In DNA form, the CDR3 reads TGTGCCAGCAGCGTAGGGGACAGGGAGTCACCCCTCCACTTT.

This chain connects TRBV11-2 to TRBJ1-6, with 7 positions matching TRBD1. This CDR3 has 14 amino acids. Germline V gives CDR1 SGHAT, CDR2 FQNNGV. J lost 9 bases, V lost 1 base, and 3 bases had no gene match. The CDR3 sequence: CASSLGQGSSPLHF. The CDR3, as DNA: TGTGCCAGCAGCTTAGGACAGGGTTCTTCACCCCTCCACTTT. Using reference TRBV11-2 and TRBJ1-6 for the parts outside the CDR3, the full variable domain is EAGVAQSPRYKIIEKRQSVAFWCNPISGHATLYWYQQILGQGPKLLIQFQNNGVVDDSQLPKDRFSAERLKGVDSTLKIQPAKLEDSAVYLCASSLGQGSSPLHFGNGTRLTVT.

The chain joins TRBV30 to TRBJ1-2, with D unclear. Trimming shortened V by 5 bases and J by 13 bases, and 20 bases separated the two germline ends. CDR3 length: 12 residues. The germline V gene has CDR1 GTSNPN and CDR2 SVGIG (reference sequence). DNA of the CDR3: TGTGCCTGGTCTGTGACTTCGGGGAGTAGCACCTTC. This gives the protein CAWSVTSGSSTF. The full variable domain, its missing parts supplied by reference TRBV30 and TRBJ1-2, is SQTIHQWPATLVQPVGSPLSLECTVEGTSNPNLYWYRQAAGRGLQLLFYSVGIGQISSEVPQNLSASRPQDRQFILSSKKLLLSDSGFYLCAWSVTSGSSTFGSGTRLTVV.

This clone was detected a few times. The chain carries TRBV6-5 and TRBJ1-4; D remains unclear. The germline V gene has CDR1 MNHEY and CDR2 SVGAGI. The length of the CDR3 is 15 residues. Trimming stripped 6 bases from V and 4 bases from J, with 15 bases between. CDR3 loop: CASRPSGSFNEKLFF. CDR3 DNA: TGTGCCAGCAGACCCTCGGGGAGCTTTAATGAAAAACTGTTTTTT.

The gene calls are TRBV7-8 and TRBJ1-1; 9 bases fit TRBD1. The CDR3 contains 15 residues. Trimming took 2 bases from V and 6 from J; bases not matched to a gene: 7. CDR1 SGHVS and CDR2 FQNEAQ come from the germline V gene. In DNA, the CDR3 is TGTGCCAGCAGCTTAACCGGGACAGGGTGGTCTGAAGCTTTCTTT. This translates into CASSLTGTGWSEAFF.

Worth noting for this clone: Germline is not matched at one junction end, which may reflect a read error. This rearrangement joins TRBV7-9 to TRBJ2-7; 9 nucleotides agree with TRBD1. Per germline, CDR1 SEHNR and CDR2 FQNEAQ (reference sequence). The CDR3 loop spans 16 amino acids. CDR3 bases: TGTTCCAGCAGCTTAGCCATAGGGACAGGGAAGGACGAGCAGTACTTC. Protein: CSSSLAIGTGKDEQYF.

This chain joins TRBV19 and TRBJ2-1; possibly TRBD1 for D (5 bases). V lost 1 base to trimming and J lost 1 base, with 14 bases between them. The V gene's germline CDR1 is LNHDA and CDR2 SQIVND (reference sequence). This CDR3 region has 17 residues. CDR3 in DNA: TGTGCCAGTAGTATAGCAGGGTGGGGCAGATCCTACAATGAGCAGTTCTTC. It specifies CASSIAGWGRSYNEQFF.

A single count supports this clone. The chain uses TRBV7-6 and TRBJ2-3; TRBD2 matches 14 bases. Trimming at V came to 0 bases and at J to 6 bases, leaving 2 bases not matched to a gene. Germline V gene data show CDR1 as SGHVS and CDR2 as FNYEAQ. The CDR3 totals 16 residues. The CDR3 region is CASSLARTSGGDTQYF. Written as DNA, the CDR3 is TGTGCCAGCAGCTTAGCCCGGACTAGCGGGGGGGATACGCAGTATTTT.

The V gene is TRBV5-6, the J gene TRBJ1-2, with D possibly matching TRBD1 (5 bases). This CDR3 has 15 amino acids. V was clipped by 4 bases and J by 5 bases, with 18 bases between them. Per germline, CDR1 SGHDT and CDR2 YYEEEE. The CDR3, as DNA: TGTGCCAGCAGCGTCAAGAGTGGGGCCGGTTATGGCTACACCTTC. This sequence encodes CASSVKSGAGYGYTF.

The rearrangement links TRBV7-6 to TRBJ2-1, with 7 bases matching TRBD2. CDR1 SGHVS and CDR2 FNYEAQ come from the germline V gene. V gave up 0 bases and J gave up 0 bases; unmatched junction bases: 5. CDR3 length: 17 residues. The CDR3 nucleotides are TGTGCCAGCAGCTTAGCGTTCCGGACTAGCTCCTACAATGAGCAGTTCTTC. Amino acids: CASSLAFRTSSYNEQFF. The variable domain in full, completed from reference TRBV7-6 and TRBJ2-1, reads GAGVSQSPRYKVTKRGQDVALRCDPISGHVSLYWYRQALGQGPEFLTYFNYEAQQDKSGLPNDRFSAERPEGSISTLTIQRTEQRDSAMYRCASSLAFRTSSYNEQFFGPGTRLTVL.

The rearrangement joins TRBV19 to TRBJ1-5; D gene unclear. This CDR3 region has 15 residues. CDR1 and CDR2 (germline): LNHDA, SQIVND (reference sequence). Trimming took off 6 bases at V and 0 bases at J, with 12 bases between the two ends. The CDR3 nucleotides are TGTGCCAGTAGATCCGAGGAATATAGCAATCAGCCCCAGCATTTT. Translating it yields CASRSEEYSNQPQHF.

The chain links TRBV5-1 to TRBJ2-5, with 10 bases matching TRBD2. Germline V gene lookup returns CDR1 SGHRS and CDR2 YFSETQ. The J segment lost 1 base and the V segment lost 0 bases, leaving 3 bases of the junction unmatched. The CDR3 has 16 amino acids. The chain's CDR3 is CASSLAPSGGQETQYF. In DNA form, the CDR3 reads TGCGCCAGCAGCTTGGCTCCTAGCGGGGGCCAAGAGACCCAGTACTTC.

The chain employs TRBV5-1 and TRBJ1-1; possible D gene TRBD1, 5 bases. V was trimmed by 3 bases and J by 3 bases, leaving 15 bases between them. Germline CDR1 SGHRS, CDR2 YFSETQ. CDR3 size: 15 residues. The CDR3 is CASSSLGRAHTEAFF. In nucleotides, the CDR3 is TGCGCCAGCAGCTCCCTTGGCAGGGCCCACACTGAAGCTTTCTTT.

The gene calls are TRBV9 and TRBJ2-6; no firm D call. Germline V gene lookup returns CDR1 SGDLS and CDR2 YYNGEE. The germline V and J ends were trimmed by 4 bases and 0 bases, with 11 bases remaining between them. This CDR3 comprises 16 residues. CDR3 coding DNA: TGTGCCAGCAGCCCTCCCACGGGCTCTGGGGCCAACGTCCTGACTTTC. Protein: CASSPPTGSGANVLTF.

The chain is built from TRBV9 and TRBJ2-5, with D tentatively TRBD2 (6 bases). Germline loops: CDR1 SGDLS, CDR2 YYNGEE. The V gene lost 0 bases and the J gene lost 5 bases, with 14 bases spanning the gap. The CDR3 extends over 15 amino acids. Here the CDR3 DNA reads TGTGCCAGCAGCGTAGCATCGGGAGTCGGGGAGACCCAGTACTTC. Protein: CASSVASGVGETQYF. Complete variable domain (other parts from reference TRBV9 and TRBJ2-5): DSGVTQTPKHLITATGQRVTLRCSPRSGDLSVYWYQQSLDQGLQFLIQYYNGEERAKGNILERFSAQQFPDLHSELNLSSLELGDSALYFCASSVASGVGETQYFGPGTRLLVL.

J is TRBJ1-5 and V is TRBV6-5; TRBD1 might be the D (6 bases). V was cut by 6 bases and J by 3 bases, with 12 bases left in between. Germline V lookup: CDR1 MNHEY, CDR2 SVGAGI. CDR3 size: 14 residues. The CDR3 DNA follows: TGTGCCAGCAGCCTGGACAGAAACAATCAGCCCCAGCATTTT. This codes for CASSLDRNNQPQHF.

The rearrangement links TRBV7-2 to TRBJ1-3, with 7 bases fitting TRBD1. Germline trimming cut 5 bases from V and 0 bases from J; bases unmatched to any gene: 7. Germline CDR1 SGHTA, CDR2 FQGNSA. This CDR3 region has 16 residues. In DNA, the CDR3 is TGTGCCAGCAGCCCTTACGGACAGGTCTCTGGAAACACCATATATTTT. Its translation: CASSPYGQVSGNTIYF.

J is TRBJ2-2 and V is TRBV19, with 7 bases fitting TRBD1. V lost 7 bases and J lost 7; bases outside the gene matches: 9. Germline V CDR1 and CDR2: LNHDA, SQIVND (reference sequence). The CDR3 is 14 residues long. CDR3 region: CASISRGQDGELFF. The DNA of the CDR3 is TGTGCCAGTATCTCGAGGGGGCAGGACGGGGAGCTGTTTTTT. The full variable domain, completed using reference TRBV19 and TRBJ2-2, is DGGITQSPKYLFRKEGQNVTLSCEQNLNHDAMYWYRQDPGQGLRLIYYSQIVNDFQKGDIAEGYSVSREKKESFPLTVTSAQKNPTAFYLCASISRGQDGELFFGEGSRLTVL.

For the CDR3, the DNA is TGTGCCTGGGGGTTGAAACTAGCGGCCCCCTACGAGCAGTACTTC. Its translation is CAWGLKLAAPYEQYF. The chain has TRBV30 and TRBJ2-7; TRBD2 matches at 8 bases. V trimming: 5 bases; J trimming: 2 bases; junction bases outside the gene matches: 11. Germline CDR1 is GTSNPN and CDR2 is SVGIG (reference sequence). The CDR3 is 15 residues long.

The genes are TRBV2 and TRBJ2-7, with D perhaps matching TRBD1 (6 bases). In germline, CDR1 is SNHLY, CDR2 FYNNEI. V was trimmed by 6 bases and J by 0 bases, leaving 12 bases between them. CDR3 length equals 14 residues. The CDR3 DNA is TGTGCCAGCAGAACGGGACATGGCTCCTACGAGCAGTACTTC. This sequence encodes CASRTGHGSYEQYF.

The rearrangement uses TRBV11-2 and TRBJ1-2; D remains unclear. The germline CDR1 and CDR2 sequences are SGHAT and FQNNGV. The CDR3 has 13 amino acids. V lost 1 base to trimming and J lost 3 bases, with 6 bases between them. CDR3 DNA sequence: TGTGCCAGCAGCTTAGGGCAATACTATGGCTACACCTTC. Protein sequence: CASSLGQYYGYTF.

This chain links TRBV6-6 with TRBJ2-3; D remains ambiguous. The CDR3 has 11 amino acids. CDR1 is MNHNY and CDR2 is SVGAGI in the germline V gene (reference sequence). Trimming took 5 bases from V and 5 from J, leaving 5 bases between them. As DNA, the CDR3 is TGTGCCAGCAGTCCGGGAGATACGCAGTATTTT. As protein: CASSPGDTQYF.

The chain links TRBV5-1 to TRBJ2-3; 11 nucleotides agree with TRBD2. Germline V gene lookup returns CDR1 SGHRS and CDR2 YFSETQ. V lost 4 bases, J lost 5 bases, and 9 bases stayed unmatched. This CDR3 is built from 16 residues. The CDR3 protein is CASSKVAGGRGDTQYF. The CDR3, as DNA: TGCGCCAGCAGCAAAGTAGCGGGGGGGCGTGGAGATACGCAGTATTTT.

The J gene is TRBJ2-3, the V gene TRBV27, with TRBD1 matching over 7 bases. Unmatched junction bases numbered 19, after V lost 6 bases and J lost 7 bases. This CDR3 has 17 residues. Germline V gene lookup returns CDR1 MNHEY and CDR2 SMNVEV (reference sequence). CDR3 in amino acids: CASSPHPGTWTGYTQYF. CDR3 in DNA: TGTGCCAGCAGCCCCCACCCGGGGACGTGGACAGGATATACGCAGTATTTT.

This sequence joins TRBV5-1 and TRBJ1-1; D gene ambiguous. V shed 3 bases and J shed 3 bases, with 15 bases lying between them. Germline lookup yields CDR1 SGHRS and CDR2 YFSETQ. This CDR3 contains 15 residues. The CDR3 region has the DNA TGCGCCAGCAGCTGGGAAGAAGGAGGTGACACTGAAGCTTTCTTT. The encoded protein is CASSWEEGGDTEAFF.

The chain has TRBV19 and TRBJ2-7; 7 bases agree with TRBD1. Germline lookup yields CDR1 LNHDA and CDR2 SQIVND (reference sequence). This CDR3 comprises 17 residues. The ends lost 4 bases at V and 0 bases at J; junction bases unmatched: 12. For the CDR3, the DNA is TGTGCCAGTAGTAGGGGGACAGTCTTTCTTAGCTCCTACGAGCAGTACTTC. It codes for CASSRGTVFLSSYEQYF.